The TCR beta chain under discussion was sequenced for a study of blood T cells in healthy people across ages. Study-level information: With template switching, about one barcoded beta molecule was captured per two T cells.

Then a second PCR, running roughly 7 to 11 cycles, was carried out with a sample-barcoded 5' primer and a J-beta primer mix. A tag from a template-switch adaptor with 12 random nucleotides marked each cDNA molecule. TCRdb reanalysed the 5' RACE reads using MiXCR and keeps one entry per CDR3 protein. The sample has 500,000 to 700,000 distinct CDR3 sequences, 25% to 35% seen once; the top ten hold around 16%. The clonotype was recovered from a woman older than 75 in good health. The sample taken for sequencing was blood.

The CDR3 coding sequence is TGCGCCAGCAGCATGGCAGGCGAGGGCTCCTACAATGAGCAGTTCTTC. Amino acids: CASSMAGEGSYNEQFF. The rearrangement joins TRBV5-1 to TRBJ2-1, with a tentative D call TRBD2 (5 bases). Germline assignment: CDR1 SGHRS and CDR2 YFSETQ. Trimming took off 4 bases at V and 0 bases at J, with 14 bases between the two ends. CDR3 length: 16 amino acids.